The clone carrying this T cell receptor (beta chain) was seen just once. What it binds is not known. Germline and junction disagree at one end, which may indicate a read error. This entry belongs to a study of CD8+CD57+ T cells in acquired aplastic anemia. Findings of the study overall: A set of approximately 30 CD8+ CDR3 sequences was shared between patients and controls, and these sequences appeared highly expressed in patients. Patients and controls had CD8+ Simpson's diversity values that were not significantly distinct.

TCR beta VDJ and CDR3 were profiled, and genomic DNA was the template. TCRdb ran MiXCR on the reads and lists one entry per CDR3 protein. In the table there are around 250,000 distinct CDR3 sequences, around 60% of which are singletons. The origin of this receptor is a human donor with severe aplastic anemia or a healthy control (not recorded which). Sequencing was done on a sample of sorted CD4+, CD8+, or CD8+CD57+ T cells (not recorded which) from PBMCs.

The CDR3 here is CASSQGTGGIETQYF. The DNA for the CDR3 is TGCGCCAGCAGCCAGGGGACAGGGGGTATAGAGACCCAGTACTTC. The rearrangement joins TRBV7-9 to TRBJ2-5, with 11 positions matching TRBD1. The CDR3 extends over 15 amino acids. Germline-derived CDR1 and CDR2 are SEHNR and FQNEAQ (reference sequence).